These 9 T cell receptor beta chains came from one sample sequenced in a study of PD-1 blockade in classical Hodgkin lymphoma. TCRdb's copy holds only in-frame clones and misses some; the assay was immunoSEQ multiplex PCR. The sample yields about 24,000 clones, 75% to 95% seen once. The time point: newly diagnosed, previously untreated cHL patient sample. Researchers used magnetic negative selection to pull out pure CD4+ T cells from thawed PBMCs. The sequenced sample consisted of CD4+ T cells from blood. The receptors were sampled from a human donor with classical Hodgkin lymphoma.

This rearrangement joins TRBV4-3 to TRBJ1-6; D remains unclear. V lost 1 base and J 7 bases, leaving 5 bases between the germline ends. The CDR3 is 13 residues long. Germline V gene sequence: CDR1 LGHNA, CDR2 YSLEER. DNA of the CDR3: TGCGCCAGCAGCCAAGTCACGAATTCACCCCTCCACTTT. Translated, it gives CASSQVTNSPLHF.

J is TRBJ1-5 and V is TRBV2; 7 bases align to TRBD1. Germline V gives CDR1 SNHLY, CDR2 FYNNEI. This CDR3 region has 12 residues. With V trimmed by 8 bases and J by 6 bases, 4 bases remained unmatched. Written as DNA, the CDR3 is TGTGCCAGCGGGGAGGGGGCTCAGCCCCAGCATTTT. Its translation: CASGEGAQPQHF.

The chain has TRBV5-6 and TRBJ2-7, with D uncertain. From germline, CDR1 is SGHDT and CDR2 YYEEEE. The CDR3 is made up of 12 amino acids. Trimming took 2 bases from V and 10 from J, leaving 13 bases between them. CDR3 sequence (DNA): TGTGCCAGCAGCTTATTTGGGGATTCACAGTACTTC. Its protein product is CASSLFGDSQYF. The variable domain in full, completed from reference TRBV5-6 and TRBJ2-7, reads DAGVTQSPTHLIKTRGQQVTLRCSPKSGHDTVSWYQQALGQGPQFIFQYYEEEERQRGNFPDRFSGHQFPNYSSELNVNALLLGDSALYLCASSLFGDSQYFGPGTRLTVT.

This rearrangement joins TRBV6-6 to TRBJ2-5; 12 bases agree with TRBD2. The J call may be faulty, since TRBJ2-7 better matches the DNA end. The CDR3 length is 14 residues. The V gene's germline CDR1 is MNHNY and CDR2 SVGAGI (reference sequence). The DNA of the CDR3 is TGTGCCAGCAGTTCTAGCGGGGGGGCCCTCGAGCAGTACTTC. Its translation is CASSSSGGALEQYF.

The rearrangement uses TRBV5-1 and TRBJ2-3; the D is unclear. This CDR3 comprises 13 residues. Deletions cut 6 bases from V and 2 bases from J, with 10 bases between. The germline CDR1 and CDR2 sequences are SGHRS and YFSETQ. The CDR3 sequence is CASTTGFTDTQYF. Written as DNA, the CDR3 is TGCGCCAGCACCACCGGATTCACAGATACGCAGTATTTT.

J is TRBJ1-3 and V is TRBV19; D is undetermined. The CDR3 contains 15 residues. Trimming cost V 9 bases and J 0 bases, with 15 bases left between them. CDR1 and CDR2 (germline): LNHDA, SQIVND (reference sequence). DNA for the CDR3: TGTGCCAGCCTAAAGGACCGAGACTCTGGAAACACCATATATTTT. Encoded protein: CASLKDRDSGNTIYF.

This rearrangement joins TRBV4-1 to TRBJ1-4; the D gene is possibly TRBD1 (5 bases). Germline V gives CDR1 MGHRA, CDR2 YSYEKL. This CDR3 has 17 amino acids. V gave up 3 bases and J gave up 10 bases, with 24 bases separating them. CDR3 region: CASSQRGDDPTKGKLFF. The CDR3 region has the DNA TGCGCCAGCAGCCAGAGGGGAGACGACCCAACTAAAGGAAAACTGTTTTTT.

This chain uses TRBV19 with TRBJ1-4, with TRBD1 matching 7 bases. Per the germline V gene, CDR1 is LNHDA and CDR2 is SQIVND (reference sequence). There are 15 residues in the CDR3. V dropped 5 bases and J dropped 0; count of bases not matched to a gene: 3. The CDR3 region is CASSWDSTTNEKLFF. As DNA, the CDR3 is TGTGCCAGTAGTTGGGACAGCACAACTAATGAAAAACTGTTTTTT.

The genes are TRBV5-1 and TRBJ2-3; perhaps TRBD2 as D (6 bases). V was pared by 3 bases and J by 5 bases, with 13 bases between. There are 14 residues in the CDR3. From germline, CDR1 is SGHRS and CDR2 YFSETQ. The CDR3 bases are TGCGCCAGCAGCTCAATGAGGGGAGGAGATACGCAGTATTTT. Residues: CASSSMRGGDTQYF.